This T cell receptor (beta chain) was sequenced during a study of T cell responses to AZD1222 COVID-19 vaccine (dated by TCRdb to about 2021). Regarding the study in general: Because spike-specific TCR depth and breadth did not differ between the two schedules, AZD1222 recipients who got a second dose at roughly 4 weeks were pooled with those who got a second dose at roughly 12 weeks. A total of 230 to 250 trial participants underwent TCR sequencing, of whom some 210 received two doses of AZD1222 and 26 received two doses of the MenACWY control vaccine. Trial participants were enrolled by age into subgroups of 18-55, 56-69 and 70-plus years, and around 150, 28 and 57 TCR-sequenced participants, respectively, were included in these subgroups. Study-level results and caveats: No day 14 peak-response samples were available, so repertoires were characterized only after the peak T cell response. In the small 56-69-year group, the increase in depth fell short of significance, most likely because of low power. A significant rise in spike-specific TCR breadth and depth was observed after two AZD1222 doses relative to day 0 and relative to MenACWY recipients. Conclusions about previously exposed vaccinees are limited because only a handful of AZD1222 recipients were SARS-CoV-2 seropositive at baseline. Reportedly, almost half of the unique spike-specific TCRs recognized epitopes lying outside the regions that are mutated in the B.1.351 and B.1.1.7 variants. Vaccine-associated CD4 TCRs spanned the whole spike protein, with dominant responses in regions 160-218 and 743-854. Participants were mostly white British, with more females than males. The authors suggested clonal diversity may have been underestimated.

A remark on this clone: This receptor's antigen is unknown. The input lacks base qualities; no much larger clone sits a single base away.

The CDR3 regions of human TCRbeta chains were subjected to immunosequencing. In the authors' own workflow: TCRs in the repertoires were matched against a reference library of SARS-CoV-2-specific TCRs that had been generated with the MIRA antigen-specificity platform. Breadth was defined as the fraction of unique TCRs that were SARS-CoV-2-associated. Depth was defined as the fraction of total T cells that were SARS-CoV-2-associated. Using the MIRA data, every spike-specific TCR was mapped to the spike region that the TCR reacted to and assigned to either a CD4 or a CD8 class. Log10-transformed breadth and depth values were compared by one-way ANOVA with Sidak's multiple comparisons tests. TCRdb took this table from immuneACCESS and kept in-frame rearrangements with V and J called. Such tables lack part of the clones; where checked against another copy, unresolved V genes explain under half of the gap, and the rest is unexplained. That table furnishes V, J and clone size, whereas the DNA furnished D and trimming. The sample yields 120,000 to 150,000 clones; about 92% were counted once. The top ten clonotypes cover approximately 2.1% of the sample.

Interpreted using the paper, the time point label stands for: baseline before first vaccination. The vaccinee samples were drawn from two UK trials, COV001 and COV002, one of which was a single-blind randomized controlled phase 2/3 trial testing AZD1222 (ChAdOx1 nCoV-19) in healthy adults. Trial participant PBMC samples were collected at day 0 and day 28 after the second dose for TCRbeta chain sequencing. V and J are truncated by 4 bases and 3 bases respectively, leaving an intervening sequence of 14 bases. The CDR3 holds 14 amino acids from the cysteine to the phenylalanine. Only CDR3 DNA is held: 42 bases, read in frame from base 1. The germline V gene (reference sequence) supplies CDR1 SGHKS and CDR2 YYEKEE.

The material was peripheral blood, obtained on day 0 of AZD1222 vaccination. The chain was built from TRBV5-5 and TRBJ2-7, with the D segment identity uncertain. The sequence derives from an adult in good health. The nucleotide sequence reads as follows: TGTGCCAGCAGCCCCTCTGGCGAATTCTACGAGCAGTACTTC. Its protein is CASSPSGEFYEQYF.